The rows below give T cell receptor beta chains drawn from one sample of a study of blood T cells in healthy people across ages. TCRdb re-analysed the 5' RACE reads in MiXCR, keeping a single row per CDR3 protein. The sample has 550,000 to 800,000 distinct CDR3 sequences, around 21% seen once. Sequences were obtained from blood. The receptors come from a man between 70 and 80 years old in good health. Both conserved end residues are part of each CDR3. The order of the fields is J gene, V gene, CDR3 protein.

>TRBJ2-1|TRBV9
CASSAAGYSYNEQFF
>TRBJ2-5|TRBV28
CASGDRGSETQYF
>TRBJ2-2|TRBV12-3/TRBV12-4
CASRSGLATGELFF
>TRBJ1-3|TRBV9
CASSVAAGTNGNTIYF
>TRBJ2-3|TRBV5-1
CASSRAAGTDTQYF
>TRBJ2-5|TRBV10-2
CASSESRLAGVLGGETQYF
>TRBJ2-6|TRBV4-1
CASSQVQGLEAGANVLTF
>TRBJ1-1|TRBV28
CASSPRPGQNTEAFF
>TRBJ2-3|TRBV2
CASSPSGATDTQYF
>TRBJ2-7|TRBV20-1
CSAPGLGSHEQYF
>TRBJ2-1|TRBV10-3
CAISGTSGTVYNEQFF
>TRBJ2-7|TRBV6-5
CASSYLGGHSYEQYF
>-|TRBV10-3
CAISPTSGGSYEQYF
>TRBJ1-1|TRBV29-1
CSVVPGIGTTEAFF
>TRBJ2-1|TRBV7-3
CASSKGTATYNEQFF
>TRBJ1-1|TRBV4-3
CASSQSGRNTEAFF
>TRBJ2-1|TRBV9
CASSGDRARNEQFF
>TRBJ1-1|TRBV20-1
CSGQGPQHANTEAFF
>TRBJ2-2|TRBV11-2
CASSLEGLAGVSSGELFF
>TRBJ1-1|TRBV28
CASSLPGTRRIEAFF
>TRBJ2-1|TRBV2
CASNRLGGMHEQFF
>TRBJ2-7|TRBV6-1
CASSEMGTYSRYEQYF
>TRBJ2-1|TRBV20-1
CSAPAGLSSYNEQFF
>TRBJ1-6|TRBV5-6
CASSLVAGRRNSPLHF
>TRBJ2-1|TRBV7-2
CASSLVRLAGSYNEQFF
>TRBJ2-5|TRBV25-1
CASSVPGGKETQYF
>TRBJ2-2|TRBV6-1
CASSELQGVGELFF
>TRBJ2-3|TRBV4-3
CASSQDYGRYRSDTQYF
>TRBJ2-5|TRBV28
CASASSAGGQETQYF
>TRBJ1-1|TRBV12-3/TRBV12-4
CASSLAGGVGTEAFF
>TRBJ2-1|TRBV28
CASSFSGQTQYEQFF
>TRBJ2-5|TRBV18
CASSVGQGPQETQYF
>TRBJ1-5|TRBV20-1
CSAAQGSGSSNQPQHF
>TRBJ2-3|TRBV28
CASSSPTGLEADTQYF
>TRBJ1-4|TRBV30
CAWSVRTGAFPTNEKLFF
>-|TRBV12-3/TRBV12-4
CASQARRGYEQYF
>TRBJ2-3|TRBV20-1
CSASRRWGADTQYF
>TRBJ2-7|TRBV6-6
CASTPMGGLAYEQYF
>-|TRBV9
CASSVEGPAYEQFF
>TRBJ2-1|TRBV5-1
CASSPGLAGYNEQFF
>TRBJ1-1|TRBV5-1
CASSLRSGAVAEAFF
>TRBJ2-5|TRBV5-6
CASSLKQGLETQYF
>TRBJ2-7|TRBV10-3
CANSPGVSAREQYF
>TRBJ1-3|TRBV12-3/TRBV12-4
CASTFVVGDRVASNTIYF
>TRBJ2-1|TRBV7-9
CASSGKAGVGYNEQFF
>TRBJ2-2|TRBV20-1
CSARYRGRGTGELFF
>TRBJ2-4|TRBV15
CATSTGGAKNIQYF
>-|TRBV29-1
CSVGRGAPNEQYF
>TRBJ2-4|TRBV27
CASSLGTGGAKNIQYF
>-|TRBV13
CASSLGGPAGGYYEQYF
>TRBJ2-7|TRBV5-1
CASSWRTGVVDEQYF
>TRBJ2-4|TRBV7-2
CASSFKGQGANIQYF
>TRBJ2-3|TRBV28
CASSSPAAGTDTQYF
>TRBJ2-7|TRBV6-5
CASCRAGDRDEEQYF